These 21 T cell receptor beta chains were all obtained from the same sample, sequenced in a study of beta chain features in type 1 diabetes (dated by TCRdb to 2016 to 2018). Overall study outcomes, separate from this receptor: In all four CD4+ subsets, TCRB CDR3 length was moderately but significantly shorter in type 1 diabetes patients.

These receptors are not linked to any known antigen. The library was obtained by the immunoSEQ multiplex PCR assay. The entire amount of isolated RNA was reverse transcribed using the High Capacity cDNA Reverse Transcription Kit, so the sequenced TCRB transcripts were expressed ones. The table comes from immuneACCESS by way of TCRdb, which keeps in-frame sequences with V and J called. Part of the clones is missing from these tables; in studies checked, under half for an unresolved V gene and the rest for unknown reasons. The sample table holds over 200,000 clones, of which around 9.9% were seen once. The ten largest clonotypes hold around 0.017% of the sample. The sequenced sample consisted of naive CD4+ T cells from blood. The sample's cell subset or site label, decoded: true naive CD4+ T cells. These receptors came from a man aged 25 to 40 with type 1 diabetes.

The J gene is TRBJ1-5, the V gene TRBV18; D is unresolved. Trimming took 3 bases from V and 4 from J, leaving 7 bases between them. This CDR3 has 13 residues. Germline CDR1 reads KGHSH; CDR2 reads LQKENI. The CDR3 DNA reads TGTGCCAGCTCACCGGCAGTTAATCAGCCCCAGCATTTT. Its translation is CASSPAVNQPQHF.

This clone was picked up a small number of times. The rearrangement uses TRBV23-1 and TRBJ2-1; D might be TRBD1 (5 bases). TRBV23-1 is reported as an ORF; its role is uncertain. There are 17 residues in the CDR3. V dropped 0 bases and J dropped 2 bases, with 14 bases sitting between them. The CDR3 here is CASSQSGQRGTYNEQFF. Here the CDR3 DNA reads TGCGCCAGCAGTCAATCGGGTCAAAGGGGCACCTACAATGAGCAGTTCTTC.

This chain connects TRBV7-2 to TRBJ2-7; 9 bases fit TRBD1. Losses at the gene ends were 3 bases for V and 6 bases for J; bases not matched to a gene: 3. The CDR3 spans 13 residues. CDR1 is SGHTA and CDR2 is FQGNSA in the germline V gene. Here the CDR3 reads CASSFDRGSEQYF. The CDR3, as DNA: TGTGCCAGCAGCTTTGACAGGGGGAGCGAGCAGTACTTC.

The sample holds a few counts of this clone. The gene calls are TRBV5-1 and TRBJ2-3, with 8 bases lining up with TRBD2. Germline assignment: CDR1 SGHRS and CDR2 YFSETQ. The CDR3 sequence is 12 residues long. V lost 4 bases and J lost 15; bases outside the gene matches: 10. CDR3 amino acids: CASSSGGRMIYF. CDR3 DNA: TGCGCCAGCAGCAGCGGGGGCCGGATGATATATTTT.

This clone was seen a handful of times. V and J are TRBV4-3 and TRBJ1-6; D perhaps matches TRBD1 (5 bases). The CDR3 is 16 amino acids. CDR1 LGHNA and CDR2 YSLEER come from the germline V gene. Trimming took off 3 bases at V and 10 bases at J, with 19 bases between the two ends. CDR3 protein: CASSQGELAGLSPLHF. As DNA, the CDR3 is TGCGCCAGCAGCCAGGGAGAACTCGCGGGGCTCTCACCCCTCCACTTT.

This clone was found a few times. The V and J genes are TRBV14 and TRBJ2-3; 10 nucleotides line up with TRBD2. CDR3 size: 17 residues. CDR1 is SGHDN, CDR2 FVKESK, per germline. The junction had 6 bases not matched to a gene; V was cut back by 3 bases and J by 0 bases. Here the CDR3 reads CASSQLGTSVSTDTQYF. For the CDR3, the DNA is TGTGCCAGCAGCCAGCTCGGGACTAGCGTTAGCACAGATACGCAGTATTTT. The variable domain in full, completed from reference TRBV14 and TRBJ2-3, reads EAGVTQFPSHSVIEKGQTVTLRCDPISGHDNLYWYRRVMGKEIKFLLHFVKESKQDESGMPNNRFLAERTGGTYSTLKVQPAELEDSGVYFCASSQLGTSVSTDTQYFGPGTRLTVL.

The chain joins TRBV19 to TRBJ1-2; 11 bases fit TRBD1. The CDR3 loop spans 14 amino acids. J lost 6 bases, V lost 9 bases, and 9 bases had no gene match. Per the germline V gene, CDR1 is LNHDA and CDR2 is SQIVND (reference sequence). For the CDR3, the DNA is TGTGCCAGCTGGACCGGACAGGGGGCCGATGGCTACACCTTC. Its translation is CASWTGQGADGYTF.

The chain carries TRBV15 and TRBJ1-6, with 7 bases identical to TRBD1. Trimming took 0 bases from V and 8 from J; bases not matched to a gene: 4. CDR3 length: 15 residues. Germline V CDR1 and CDR2: LNHNV, YYDKDF (reference sequence). The CDR3 DNA follows: TGTGCCACCAGCAGAGATGGGGACAGATATTCACCCCTCCACTTT. This translates into CATSRDGDRYSPLHF.

The gene calls are TRBV21-1 and TRBJ2-2; TRBD1 is the table's D call and was not checked against the DNA. TRBV21-1 is an annotated pseudogene. The CDR3 extends over 13 amino acids. The CDR3 protein is CASSKQNTGELFF. CDR3 sequence (DNA): TGTGCCAGCAGCAAACAGAACACCGGGGAGCTGTTTTTT.

This clone has a handful of counts. The chain has TRBV6-6 and TRBJ2-7; D possibly corresponds to TRBD1 (5 bases). The germline CDR1 and CDR2 sequences are MNHNY and SVGAGI (reference sequence). The CDR3 spans 15 residues. The ends were cut back, 6 bases at V and 0 bases at J, with 15 bases in the middle. CDR3 DNA sequence: TGTGCCAGCAGCCCAGGGCGACAGCGCTCCTACGAGCAGTACTTC. Translating gives CASSPGRQRSYEQYF.

About this clone: The same CDR3 can be traced to other DNA sequences in this sample. This chain connects TRBV28 to TRBJ1-2; 8 nucleotides line up with TRBD1. Looked up from germline, CDR1 is MDHEN and CDR2 is SYDVKM. CDR3 length equals 13 residues. Losses at the gene ends were 2 bases for V and 7 bases for J; bases not matched to a gene: 3. CDR3 in DNA: TGTGCCAGCAGTTTACAGGGGGCGCGTGGCTACACCTTC. As protein: CASSLQGARGYTF.

This chain joins TRBV9 and TRBJ2-7; TRBD1 aligns across 8 bases. With V trimmed by 6 bases and J by 3 bases, 11 bases remained unmatched. The CDR3 extends over 15 amino acids. Germline V gives CDR1 SGDLS, CDR2 YYNGEE. The CDR3 sequence is CASTRGQGFGYEQYF. The CDR3 bases are TGTGCCAGCACTAGAGGACAGGGCTTCGGCTACGAGCAGTACTTC. The entire variable domain, with the rest obtained from reference TRBV9 and TRBJ2-7, is as follows: DSGVTQTPKHLITATGQRVTLRCSPRSGDLSVYWYQQSLDQGLQFLIQYYNGEERAKGNILERFSAQQFPDLHSELNLSSLELGDSALYFCASTRGQGFGYEQYFGPGTRLTVT.

The chain has TRBV7-9 and TRBJ2-7; 9 bases map to TRBD2. J gave up 5 bases and V 4 bases, and 9 bases lay outside the gene matches. This CDR3 is built from 15 residues. Germline CDR1 SEHNR, CDR2 FQNEAQ (reference sequence). The CDR3 protein is CASSSYRREGHEQYF. CDR3 bases: TGTGCCAGCAGCTCCTACAGGCGGGAGGGCCACGAGCAGTACTTC.

The table lists this clone with a few counts. V and J are TRBV11-3 and TRBJ2-1; D perhaps matches TRBD2 (7 bases). V was cut by 4 bases and J by 0 bases, with 13 bases left in between. CDR3 length equals 16 residues. In germline, CDR1 is SGHNT, CDR2 YENEEA. CDR3 DNA sequence: TGTGCCAGCAGCTCGGGGGGCCCGAGCTCCTACAATGAGCAGTTCTTC. Protein product: CASSSGGPSSYNEQFF.

The rearrangement joins TRBV5-4 to TRBJ2-4, with D possibly being TRBD1 (5 bases). Germline lookup yields CDR1 SGHNT and CDR2 YYREEE (reference sequence). The CDR3 totals 10 residues. Trimming cost V 3 bases and J 15 bases, with 10 bases left between them. In DNA, the CDR3 is TGTGCCAGCAGCTCCCAGGGAAGGTACTTC. The encoded protein is CASSSQGRYF.

CDR3: CASSTSSWASSGANVLTF. The DNA of the CDR3 is TGTGCCAGCAGCACCTCTAGCTGGGCGAGCTCTGGGGCCAACGTCCTGACTTTC. This chain uses TRBV9 with TRBJ2-6; TRBD2 might be the D (5 bases). V was shortened by 4 bases and J by 0 bases, with 17 bases between the two germline ends. The CDR3 runs 18 residues. The germline gives CDR1 SGDLS, CDR2 YYNGEE.

The rearrangement links TRBV28 to TRBJ1-6; 7 nucleotides align to TRBD1. The CDR3 runs 14 residues. J gave up 10 bases and V 7 bases, and 10 bases lay outside the gene matches. Germline lookup yields CDR1 MDHEN and CDR2 SYDVKM. CDR3 in amino acids: CASTETGKGSPLHF. The CDR3 DNA sequence: TGTGCCAGCACCGAGACAGGGAAGGGGTCACCCCTCCACTTT. Using reference TRBV28 and TRBJ1-6 for the parts outside the CDR3, the full variable domain is DVKVTQSSRYLVKRTGEKVFLECVQDMDHENMFWYRQDPGLGLRLIYFSYDVKMKEKGDIPEGYSVSREKKERFSLILESASTNQTSMYLCASTETGKGSPLHFGNGTRLTVT.

The V gene is TRBV25-1, the J gene TRBJ1-2; D possibly corresponds to TRBD1 (6 bases). The germline V and J ends were trimmed by 2 bases and 5 bases, with 15 bases remaining between them. Germline V gives CDR1 MGHDK, CDR2 SYGVNS. The CDR3 contains 15 residues. The DNA of the CDR3 is TGTGCCAGCAGTGAAGTGGGGGGGCTACTATATGGCTACACCTTC. Its protein product is CASSEVGGLLYGYTF.

This chain joins TRBV29-1 and TRBJ1-1, with 10 nucleotides matching TRBD1. The CDR3 covers 13 residues. The trim removed 5 bases at V and 5 bases at J, leaving 5 bases unmatched. Germline V gives CDR1 SQVTM, CDR2 ANQGSEA. Here the CDR3 reads CSVIRTGGTEAFF. The CDR3 region has the DNA TGCAGCGTTATACGGACAGGGGGAACTGAAGCTTTCTTT. The full variable domain, its missing parts supplied by reference TRBV29-1 and TRBJ1-1, is SAVISQKPSRDICQRGTSLTIQCQVDSQVTMMFWYRQQPGQSLTLIATANQGSEATYESGFVIDKFPISRPNLTFSTLTVSNMSPEDSSIYLCSVIRTGGTEAFFGQGTRLTVV.

V and J are TRBV7-9 and TRBJ2-1; 7 positions match TRBD1. The CDR3 covers 16 residues. V lost 6 bases and J lost 2; bases outside the gene matches: 10. In germline, CDR1 is SEHNR, CDR2 FQNEAQ (reference sequence). This chain's CDR3 is CASSRRQGPPYNEQFF. Written as DNA, the CDR3 is TGTGCCAGCAGTCGCAGACAGGGCCCCCCCTACAATGAGCAGTTCTTC.

This clone was detected only a few times. V is TRBV6-6 and J is TRBJ2-7; no definite D call. The CDR3 extends over 16 amino acids. Germline V lookup: CDR1 MNHNY, CDR2 SVGAGI (reference sequence). V lost 7 bases and J lost 2, with 21 bases in between. CDR3 residues: CASKPSGNRRTYEQYF. The CDR3 coding sequence is TGTGCCAGCAAACCCTCAGGAAACCGGCGAACCTACGAGCAGTACTTC.